This TCR beta chain was found in a study of tumor-infiltrating lymphocytes in localized non-small cell lung cancer. Study in general: Some samples were collected after neoadjuvant chemotherapy; smokers, never-smokers and several histologies were included. Tumor tissue and non-adjacent uninvolved lung came from each patient.

Sequenced by immunoSEQ multiplex PCR; TCRdb stores in-frame clones only, minus some. The data contain under 20,000 clones, about three quarters of them singletons. The CDR3 has 15 amino acids. With 0 bases removed from V and 6 bases from J, the gap between germline ends came to 11 bases. Germline V gene data show CDR1 as MGHRA and CDR2 as YSYEKL. The clonotype originates from a human donor with non-small cell lung cancer. The specimen was lung tumor tissue. The V gene is TRBV4-1, the J gene TRBJ1-4; D is ambiguous. The CDR3 DNA follows: TGCGCCAGCAGCCAAGATAGGACGGCACATGAAAAACTGTTTTTT. Encoded protein: CASSQDRTAHEKLFF.